One and the same sample provided the 8 T cell receptor beta chains below, sequenced in a study of T cells after yellow fever vaccination. TCRdb independently ran MiXCR on the 5' RACE reads; one entry per CDR3 protein. The sample records approximately 450,000 distinct CDR3 sequences, roughly a sixth being singletons. The sequenced sample was PBMCs, obtained before the yellow fever booster vaccination. Receptors originate from a man aged 18 to 30 who received the YFV17D yellow fever vaccine.

The V call is TRBV4-1, the J call TRBJ2-1; D may correspond to TRBD1 or TRBD2 (5 bases each). Germline CDR1 MGHRA, CDR2 YSYEKL. V dropped 4 bases and J dropped 2 bases, with 18 bases sitting between them. The CDR3 is 17 residues long. The DNA for the CDR3 is TGCGCCAGCAGCCCAAGTGGCGGCCGGGGACCCTACAATGAGCAGTTCTTC. Translated: CASSPSGGRGPYNEQFF.

In nucleotides, the CDR3 is TGTGCCAGCAGCTCTCCGACAGGGAAAAACACTGAAGCTTTCTTT. It translates to CASSSPTGKNTEAFF. This chain uses TRBV7-9 with TRBJ1-1, with TRBD1 matching over 7 bases. The CDR3 consists of 15 residues. J lost 2 bases, V lost 4 bases, and 7 bases had no gene match. In germline, CDR1 is SEHNR, CDR2 FQNEAQ (reference sequence).

There are a few counts of this clonotype. The chain couples TRBV4-1 to TRBJ1-6; D is perhaps TRBD1 (6 bases). V was pared by 6 bases and J by 7 bases, with 13 bases between. The CDR3 totals 14 residues. The germline gives CDR1 MGHRA, CDR2 YSYEKL. CDR3 residues: CASRRTETNSPLHF. The CDR3 DNA reads TGCGCCAGCAGACGGACAGAGACAAATTCACCCCTCCACTTT.

This clonotype was seen a few times. The chain links TRBV5-5 to TRBJ1-1; TRBD1 might be the D (5 bases). Trimming removed 5 bases at V and 1 base at J, with 12 bases between. Germline V CDR1 and CDR2: SGHKS, YYEKEE (reference sequence). The CDR3 contains 14 residues. CDR3 residues: CASRGDIANTEAFF. The CDR3 bases are TGTGCCAGCAGAGGGGATATCGCGAACACTGAAGCTTTCTTT.

The V gene is TRBV20-1, the J gene TRBJ2-3; D could derive from TRBD1 or TRBD2 (5 bases each). This CDR3 comprises 16 residues. Trimming removed 3 bases from V and 0 bases from J, with 16 bases in between. Germline-derived CDR1 and CDR2 are DFQATT and SNEGSKA (reference sequence). The CDR3 sequence: CSASPPGTPSTDTQYF. The CDR3 bases are TGCAGTGCTAGTCCCCCCGGGACGCCGAGCACAGATACGCAGTATTTT.

The J gene is TRBJ2-3, the V gene TRBV7-9; TRBD2 agrees at 13 bases. The CDR3 is made up of 15 amino acids. Germline CDR1 and CDR2: SEHNR and FQNEAQ (reference sequence). Trimming removed 4 bases from V and 6 bases from J; junction bases left unmatched: 4. CDR3 protein: CASSSPTSGGDTQYF. The CDR3 DNA follows: TGTGCCAGCAGCTCTCCGACTAGCGGGGGGGATACGCAGTATTTT.

V gene TRBV4-1 combines with J gene TRBJ2-1; D is ambiguous. The CDR3 sequence is 17 residues long. Per the germline V gene, CDR1 is MGHRA and CDR2 is YSYEKL. With 0 bases removed from V and 4 bases from J, the gap between germline ends came to 16 bases. As DNA, the CDR3 is TGCGCCAGCAGCCAAGATATTTTAACGAAAGTTTACAATGAGCAGTTCTTC. This translates into CASSQDILTKVYNEQFF.

This clonotype was found a few times. The V call is TRBV20-1, the J call TRBJ2-7; 10 positions agree with TRBD2. V trimming: 6 bases; J trimming: 6 bases; junction bases outside the gene matches: 8. In germline, CDR1 is DFQATT, CDR2 SNEGSKA (reference sequence). This CDR3 has 13 amino acids. The CDR3 protein is CSARLAGVGEQYF. The CDR3 DNA sequence: TGCAGTGCAAGGCTAGCGGGGGTAGGCGAGCAGTACTTC.